A selection of T cell receptor beta chains follows, all from one sample in a study of CD8+CD57+ T cells in acquired aplastic anemia. In TCRdb, the reads were re-called with MiXCR into one record per CDR3 protein. The sample contains under 350,000 distinct CDR3 sequences, about three fifths of which appear only once. Sequenced sample: sorted CD4+, CD8+, or CD8+CD57+ T cells (not recorded which) from PBMCs. Receptor source: a human donor with aplastic anemia. Both conserved end residues are part of each CDR3. The D gene is left open where the match is weak. Rows may omit the clone size; those that give it use once, few, many or a size class.

abundance	d_gene	v_gene	j_gene	CDR3nt	CDR3aa
many	.	TRBV20-1	TRBJ2-1	TGCAGTGCTAGAGATGCGGGGTTCTCCTACAATGAGCAGTTCTTC	CSARDAGFSYNEQFF
.	TRBD1	TRBV19	TRBJ2-3	TGTGCCATTAAGACAGGGGGCACGACAGATACGCAGTATTTT	CAIKTGGTTDTQYF
.	TRBD1	TRBV20-1	TRBJ2-7	TGCAGTGCTAGGCCTGGACAGGGAGGCTCCGAGCAGTACTTC	CSARPGQGGSEQYF
.	TRBD1	TRBV7-9	TRBJ1-4	TGTGCCAGCAGCCTAAGGACAGGGGGCGCAGAAAAACTGTTTTTT	CASSLRTGGAEKLFF
.	.	TRBV19	TRBJ2-1	TGTGCCAGTAGGGGGGCAGGGACCTACAATGAGCAGTTCTTC	CASRGAGTYNEQFF
few	.	TRBV10-3	TRBJ2-3	TGTGCCATCAGTGAGTCGACAGAACATACGCAGTATTTT	CAISESTEHTQYF
many	TRBD2	TRBV5-1	TRBJ2-3	TGCGCCAGCAGCTTGCAAGCGGGAGGGCCAGATACGCAGTATTTT	CASSLQAGGPDTQYF
.	.	TRBV20-1	TRBJ2-1	TGCAGTGCCAGACGAAGAGAGCGGCAGTTCTTC	CSARRRERQFF
.	.	TRBV20-1	TRBJ2-1	TGCAGTGCTAGAGATGGTGGGGGGGCCCACAATGAGCAGTTCTTC	CSARDGGGAHNEQFF
.	.	TRBV15	TRBJ2-7	TGTGCCACCAGCAGAGCTGACACCAACGAGCAGTACTTC	CATSRADTNEQYF
.	TRBD1	TRBV24-1	TRBJ2-7	TGTGCCACCAGCGCGGGGACAGGGTCGGGCGAGCAGTACTTC	CATSAGTGSGEQYF
.	TRBD1	TRBV7-9	TRBJ1-3	TGTGCCAGCAGCTTAGTGTCACAGGGGCGCGGAAACACCATATATTTT	CASSLVSQGRGNTIYF
.	TRBD1	TRBV5-1	TRBJ1-4	TGCGCCAGCAGCGGGGGACAGGGGGCCGAAAAACTGTTTTTT	CASSGGQGAEKLFF
few	.	TRBV20-1	TRBJ2-1	TGCAGTGCCCTGCTGGGGGACGGCCGCAATGAGCAGTTCTTC	CSALLGDGRNEQFF
few	.	TRBV2	TRBJ1-5	TGTGCCAGCAGGACAGGAAATAGCAATCAGCCCCAGCATTTT	CASRTGNSNQPQHF
few	.	TRBV25-1	TRBJ2-3	TGTGCCAGCAGATCTCTCACAGATACGCAGTATTTT	CASRSLTDTQYF
.	.	TRBV19	TRBJ2-2	TGTGCCAGTAGTATCCGGCGGGACACCGGGGAGCTGTTTTTT	CASSIRRDTGELFF
.	.	TRBV20-1	TRBJ2-5	TGCAGTGCTAGATTTCGGAGTAGGGAGACCCAGTACTTC	CSARFRSRETQYF
.	.	TRBV29-1	TRBJ2-1	TGCAGAGTTGAAGATCCCTCTTGGAACAATGAGCAGTTCTTC	CRVEDPSWNNEQFF
many	.	TRBV20-1	TRBJ1-1	TGCAGTGCTAGAGCAGGGGCGGGGTCCACTGAAGCTTTCTTT	CSARAGAGSTEAFF
many	.	TRBV7-8	TRBJ2-3	TGTGCCAGCACTCGGAGCCGCACAGATACGCAGTATTTT	CASTRSRTDTQYF
many	.	TRBV6-1	TRBJ2-7	TGTGCCAGCACCCCCAGCGGGGCCTCCAGGGGAGGGGAGCAGTACTTC	CASTPSGASRGGEQYF
.	.	TRBV20-1	TRBJ1-1	TGCAGTGCTAGACTCCAGCGGCAGCTGAACACTGAAGCTTTCTTT	CSARLQRQLNTEAFF
.	TRBD2	TRBV7-2	TRBJ2-7	TGTGCCAGCAGCGAAGCGGGGGTGAGCTCCTACGAGCAGTACTTC	CASSEAGVSSYEQYF